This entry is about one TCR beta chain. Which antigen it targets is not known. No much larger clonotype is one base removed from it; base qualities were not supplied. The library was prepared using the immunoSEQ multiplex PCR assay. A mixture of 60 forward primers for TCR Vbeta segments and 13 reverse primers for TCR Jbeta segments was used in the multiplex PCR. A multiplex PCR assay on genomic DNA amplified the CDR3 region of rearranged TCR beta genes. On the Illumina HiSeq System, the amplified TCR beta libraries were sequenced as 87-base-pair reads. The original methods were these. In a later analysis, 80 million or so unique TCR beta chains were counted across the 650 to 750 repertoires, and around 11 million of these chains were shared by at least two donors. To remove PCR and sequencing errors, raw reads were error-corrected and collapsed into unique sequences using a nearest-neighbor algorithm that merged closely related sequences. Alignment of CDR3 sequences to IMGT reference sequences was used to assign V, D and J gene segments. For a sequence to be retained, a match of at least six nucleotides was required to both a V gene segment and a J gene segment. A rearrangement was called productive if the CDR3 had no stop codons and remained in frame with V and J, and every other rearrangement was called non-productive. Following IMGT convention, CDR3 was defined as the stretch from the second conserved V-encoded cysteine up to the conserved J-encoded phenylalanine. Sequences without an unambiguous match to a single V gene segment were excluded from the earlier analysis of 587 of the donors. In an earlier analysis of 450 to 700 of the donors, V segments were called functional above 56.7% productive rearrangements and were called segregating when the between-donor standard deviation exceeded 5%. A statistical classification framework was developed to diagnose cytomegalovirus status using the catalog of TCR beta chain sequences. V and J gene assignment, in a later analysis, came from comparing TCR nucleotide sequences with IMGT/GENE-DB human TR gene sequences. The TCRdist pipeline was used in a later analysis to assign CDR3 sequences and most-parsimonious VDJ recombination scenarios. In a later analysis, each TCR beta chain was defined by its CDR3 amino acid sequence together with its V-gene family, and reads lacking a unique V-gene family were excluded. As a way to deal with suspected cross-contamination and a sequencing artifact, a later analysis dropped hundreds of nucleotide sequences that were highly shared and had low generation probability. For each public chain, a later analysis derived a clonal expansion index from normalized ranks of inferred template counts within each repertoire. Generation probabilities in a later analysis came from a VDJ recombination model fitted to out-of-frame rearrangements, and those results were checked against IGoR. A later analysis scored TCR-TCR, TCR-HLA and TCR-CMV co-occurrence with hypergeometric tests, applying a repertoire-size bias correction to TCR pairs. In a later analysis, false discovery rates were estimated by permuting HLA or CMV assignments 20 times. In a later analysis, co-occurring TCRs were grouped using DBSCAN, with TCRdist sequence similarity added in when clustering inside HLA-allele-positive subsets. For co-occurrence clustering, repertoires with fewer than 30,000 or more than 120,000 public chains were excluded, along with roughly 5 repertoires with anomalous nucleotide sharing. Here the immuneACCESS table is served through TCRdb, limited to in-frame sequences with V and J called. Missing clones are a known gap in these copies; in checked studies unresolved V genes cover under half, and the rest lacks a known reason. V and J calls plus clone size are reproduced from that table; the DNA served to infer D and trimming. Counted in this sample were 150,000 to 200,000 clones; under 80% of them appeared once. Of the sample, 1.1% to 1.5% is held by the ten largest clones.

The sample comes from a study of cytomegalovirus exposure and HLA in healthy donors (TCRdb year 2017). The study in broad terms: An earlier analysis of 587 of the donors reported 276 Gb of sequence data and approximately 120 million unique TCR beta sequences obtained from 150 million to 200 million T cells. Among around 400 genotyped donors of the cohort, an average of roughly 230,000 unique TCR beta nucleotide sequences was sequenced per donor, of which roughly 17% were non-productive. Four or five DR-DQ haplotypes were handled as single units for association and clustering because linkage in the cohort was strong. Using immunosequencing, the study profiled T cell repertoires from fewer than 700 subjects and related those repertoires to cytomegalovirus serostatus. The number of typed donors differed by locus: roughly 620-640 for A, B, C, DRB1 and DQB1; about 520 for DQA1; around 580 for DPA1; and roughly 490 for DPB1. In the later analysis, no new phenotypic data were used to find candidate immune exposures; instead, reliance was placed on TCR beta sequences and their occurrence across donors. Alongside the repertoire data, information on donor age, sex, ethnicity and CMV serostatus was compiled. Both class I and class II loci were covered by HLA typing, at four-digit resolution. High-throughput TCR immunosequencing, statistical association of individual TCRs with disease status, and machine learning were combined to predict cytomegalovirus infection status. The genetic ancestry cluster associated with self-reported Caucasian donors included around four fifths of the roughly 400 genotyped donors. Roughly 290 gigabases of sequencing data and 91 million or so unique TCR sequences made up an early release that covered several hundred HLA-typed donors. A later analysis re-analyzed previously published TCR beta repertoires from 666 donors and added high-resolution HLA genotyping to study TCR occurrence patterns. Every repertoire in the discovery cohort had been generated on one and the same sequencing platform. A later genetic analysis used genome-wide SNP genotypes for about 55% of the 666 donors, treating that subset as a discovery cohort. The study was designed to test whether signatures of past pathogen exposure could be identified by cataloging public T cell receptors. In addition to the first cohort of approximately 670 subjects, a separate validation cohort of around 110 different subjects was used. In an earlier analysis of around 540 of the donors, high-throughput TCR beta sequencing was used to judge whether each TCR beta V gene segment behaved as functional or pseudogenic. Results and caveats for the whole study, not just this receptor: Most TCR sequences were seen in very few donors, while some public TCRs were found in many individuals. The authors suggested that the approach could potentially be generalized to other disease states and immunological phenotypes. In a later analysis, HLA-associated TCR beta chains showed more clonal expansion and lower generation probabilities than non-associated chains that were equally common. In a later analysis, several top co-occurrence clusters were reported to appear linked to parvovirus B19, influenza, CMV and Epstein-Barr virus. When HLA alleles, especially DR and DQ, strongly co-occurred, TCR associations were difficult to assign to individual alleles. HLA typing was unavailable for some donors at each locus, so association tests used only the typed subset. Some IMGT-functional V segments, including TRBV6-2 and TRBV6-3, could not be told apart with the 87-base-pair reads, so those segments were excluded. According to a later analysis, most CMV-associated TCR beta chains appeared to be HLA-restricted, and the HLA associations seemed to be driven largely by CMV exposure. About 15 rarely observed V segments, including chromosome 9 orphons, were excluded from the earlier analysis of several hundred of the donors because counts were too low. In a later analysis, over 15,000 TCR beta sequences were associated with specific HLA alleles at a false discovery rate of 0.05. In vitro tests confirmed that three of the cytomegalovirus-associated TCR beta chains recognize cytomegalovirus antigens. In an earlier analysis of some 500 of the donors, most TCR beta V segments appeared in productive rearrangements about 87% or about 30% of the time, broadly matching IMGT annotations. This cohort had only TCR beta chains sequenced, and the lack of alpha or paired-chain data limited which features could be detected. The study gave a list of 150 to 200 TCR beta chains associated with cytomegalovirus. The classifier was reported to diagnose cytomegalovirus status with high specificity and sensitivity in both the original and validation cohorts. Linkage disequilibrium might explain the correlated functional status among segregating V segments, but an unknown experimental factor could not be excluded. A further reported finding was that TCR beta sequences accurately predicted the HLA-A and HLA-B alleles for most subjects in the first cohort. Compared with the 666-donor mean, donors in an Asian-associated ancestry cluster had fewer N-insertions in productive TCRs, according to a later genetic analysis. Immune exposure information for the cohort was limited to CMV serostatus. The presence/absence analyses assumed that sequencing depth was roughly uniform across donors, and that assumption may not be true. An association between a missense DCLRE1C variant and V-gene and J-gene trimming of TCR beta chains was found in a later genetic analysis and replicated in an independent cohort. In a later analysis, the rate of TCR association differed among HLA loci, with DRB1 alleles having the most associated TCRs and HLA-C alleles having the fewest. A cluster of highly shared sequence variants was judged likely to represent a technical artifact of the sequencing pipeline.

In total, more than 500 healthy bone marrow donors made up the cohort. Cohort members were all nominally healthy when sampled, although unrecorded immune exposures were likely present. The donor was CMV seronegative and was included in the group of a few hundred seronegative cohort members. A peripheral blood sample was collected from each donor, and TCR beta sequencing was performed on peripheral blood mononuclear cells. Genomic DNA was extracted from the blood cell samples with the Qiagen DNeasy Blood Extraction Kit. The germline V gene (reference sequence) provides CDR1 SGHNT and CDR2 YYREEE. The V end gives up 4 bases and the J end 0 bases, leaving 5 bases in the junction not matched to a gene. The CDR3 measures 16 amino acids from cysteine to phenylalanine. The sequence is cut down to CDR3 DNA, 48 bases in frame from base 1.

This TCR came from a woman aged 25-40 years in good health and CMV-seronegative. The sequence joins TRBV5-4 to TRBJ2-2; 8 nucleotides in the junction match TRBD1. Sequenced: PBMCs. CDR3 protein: CASSPRTGSNTGELFF. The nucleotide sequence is TGTGCCAGCAGCCCCAGGACAGGGTCGAACACCGGGGAGCTGTTTTTT.